These 17 T cell receptor beta chains were all obtained from the same sample, sequenced in a study of T cell changes during pregnancy in multiple sclerosis. Generated by immunoSEQ multiplex PCR, the TCRdb table keeps only in-frame clones and is missing some. The table records 47,000 or so clones, 85% to 95% of them present only once. The input for sequencing was CD4+ T cells from peripheral blood mononuclear cells, taken in the first trimester of pregnancy. Every receptor here comes from a female donor with multiple sclerosis, enrolled in a pregnancy study.

J is TRBJ2-7 and V is TRBV14; TRBD1 aligns across 8 bases. V trimming: 4 bases; J trimming: 6 bases; junction bases outside the gene matches: 8. The CDR3 runs 14 residues. The germline V gene encodes CDR1 SGHDN and CDR2 FVKESK. CDR3: CASSLGPTGAEQYF. The CDR3 DNA sequence: TGTGCCAGCAGCCTAGGGCCGACAGGGGCCGAGCAGTACTTC.

The gene calls are TRBV7-9 and TRBJ1-2; TRBD1 matches 9 bases. This CDR3 region has 17 residues. The trim removed 5 bases at V and 4 bases at J, leaving 14 bases unmatched. CDR1 is SEHNR, CDR2 FQNEAQ, per germline (reference sequence). CDR3 residues: CASSPAAQGALIYGYTF. The CDR3 DNA sequence: TGTGCCAGCAGCCCCGCAGCACAGGGGGCCTTAATCTATGGCTACACCTTC. Together with reference TRBV7-9 and TRBJ1-2, the CDR3 gives the full variable domain: DTGVSQNPRHKITKRGQNVTFRCDPISEHNRLYWYRQTLGQGPEFLTYFQNEAQLEKSRLLSDRFSAERPKGSFSTLEIQRTEQGDSAMYLCASSPAAQGALIYGYTFGSGTRLTVV.

The J gene is TRBJ2-3, the V gene TRBV5-1, with TRBD1 identical over 9 bases. Germline CDR1 reads SGHRS; CDR2 reads YFSETQ. With 3 bases clipped from V and 5 bases from J, the junction kept 7 bases outside the gene matches. The CDR3 loop spans 15 amino acids. CDR3 in DNA: TGCGCCAGCAGCTCAGGACAGGGGAACGTAGATACGCAGTATTTT. This translates into CASSSGQGNVDTQYF.

This chain uses TRBV2 with TRBJ2-5, with TRBD2 as a possible D gene (5 bases). V lost 6 bases, J lost 3 bases, and 11 bases lay in between. The CDR3 length is 13 residues. Germline V lookup: CDR1 SNHLY, CDR2 FYNNEI. CDR3 bases: TGTGCCAGCAGGAGGGCAGTGAAAGAGACCCAGTACTTC. Its translation is CASRRAVKETQYF.

The V gene is TRBV19, the J gene TRBJ1-1; TRBD1 might be the D (5 bases). Trimming left V 2 bases short and J 1 base short, with 8 bases between. The V gene's germline CDR1 is LNHDA and CDR2 SQIVND (reference sequence). The CDR3 contains 14 residues. CDR3 DNA sequence: TGTGCCAGTAGTATAAGCAGGGAGAACACTGAAGCTTTCTTT. Translation gives CASSISRENTEAFF. The full variable domain, its missing parts supplied by reference TRBV19 and TRBJ1-1, is DGGITQSPKYLFRKEGQNVTLSCEQNLNHDAMYWYRQDPGQGLRLIYYSQIVNDFQKGDIAEGYSVSREKKESFPLTVTSAQKNPTAFYLCASSISRENTEAFFGQGTRLTVV.

The chain joins TRBV5-5 to TRBJ1-2, with D maybe TRBD1 (6 bases). Per germline, CDR1 SGHKS and CDR2 YYEKEE (reference sequence). V was shortened by 5 bases and J by 6 bases, with 17 bases between the two germline ends. The CDR3 runs to 14 residues. The CDR3 nucleotides read TGTGCCAGCAGGCCCATCTCAGGGGTTAATGGCTACACCTTC. Translated, it gives CASRPISGVNGYTF.

The chain combines TRBV6-5 with TRBJ2-2; TRBD1 is a possible D gene (5 bases). Germline V lookup: CDR1 MNHEY, CDR2 SVGAGI. The CDR3 consists of 13 residues. Trimming stripped 6 bases from V and 6 bases from J, with 11 bases between. This CDR3 is CASRSRVPGELFF. As DNA, the CDR3 is TGTGCCAGCAGAAGCAGGGTACCCGGGGAGCTGTTTTTT.

V usage is TRBV10-3 and J usage is TRBJ2-7; TRBD1 aligns across 8 bases. The V segment lost 9 bases and the J segment 0 bases; nucleotides outside the gene matches: 4. This CDR3 contains 13 residues. The V gene's germline CDR1 is ENHRY and CDR2 SYGVKD. The CDR3 sequence: CAIRDRRSYEQYF. DNA for the CDR3: TGTGCCATAAGGGACAGGCGCTCCTACGAGCAGTACTTC.

The chain combines TRBV25-1 with TRBJ2-7; possibly TRBD1 for D (6 bases). In germline, CDR1 is MGHDK, CDR2 SYGVNS. Trimming shortened V by 9 bases and J by 2 bases, and 14 bases separated the two germline ends. CDR3 length: 13 amino acids. The CDR3 DNA is TGTGCCAGACCACCAGGGGTCCCCTACGAGCAGTACTTC. It is translated as CARPPGVPYEQYF.

The V call is TRBV6-5, the J call TRBJ2-3; 9 bases fit TRBD2. Germline V gene lookup returns CDR1 MNHEY and CDR2 SVGAGI. CDR3 length: 16 amino acids. With 1 base clipped from V and 2 bases from J, the junction kept 4 bases outside the gene matches. CDR3 sequence: CASSYLAGGATDTQYF. CDR3 sequence (DNA): TGTGCCAGCAGTTACTTGGCGGGGGGGGCCACAGATACGCAGTATTTT.

The genes are TRBV6-1 and TRBJ2-5; TRBD1 matches at 8 bases. V lost 4 bases, J lost 3 bases, and 16 bases stayed unmatched. CDR1 MNHNS and CDR2 SASEGT come from the germline V gene. The CDR3 runs to 18 residues. In DNA form, the CDR3 reads TGTGCCAGCAGTGGTGCGGTCAGGGGGCAGGGGACCAAAGAGACCCAGTACTTC. This gives the protein CASSGAVRGQGTKETQYF.

V gene TRBV14 combines with J gene TRBJ1-2; 11 bases agree with TRBD1. CDR1 is SGHDN, CDR2 FVKESK, per germline. With V trimmed by 4 bases and J by 8 bases, 9 bases remained unmatched. The CDR3 has 15 residues. CDR3 nucleotides: TGTGCCAGCAGCCTCAATGGACAGGGGGCGGGCGGCTACACCTTC. This gives the protein CASSLNGQGAGGYTF. The variable domain in full, completed from reference TRBV14 and TRBJ1-2, reads EAGVTQFPSHSVIEKGQTVTLRCDPISGHDNLYWYRRVMGKEIKFLLHFVKESKQDESGMPNNRFLAERTGGTYSTLKVQPAELEDSGVYFCASSLNGQGAGGYTFGSGTRLTVV.

In DNA form, the CDR3 reads TGTGCCAGCAGCTTGACTAGCGATTCCTCCTACGAGCAGTACTTC. This codes for CASSLTSDSSYEQYF. The chain carries TRBV7-6 and TRBJ2-7; 8 bases agree with TRBD2. V gave up 3 bases and J gave up 0 bases; unmatched junction bases: 4. Germline values: CDR1 SGHVS, CDR2 FNYEAQ. The CDR3 loop spans 15 amino acids.

This chain uses TRBV11-1 with TRBJ1-2; D not certain. Trimming took 5 bases from V and 5 from J, leaving 18 bases between them. The CDR3 runs 15 residues. Germline V lookup: CDR1 SGHAT, CDR2 FQDESV (reference sequence). The CDR3 sequence: CASSPWRGRGYGYTF. The CDR3 nucleotides read TGTGCCAGCAGCCCCTGGCGAGGGCGAGGGTATGGCTACACCTTC.

The gene calls are TRBV5-1 and TRBJ1-2; the D gene is possibly TRBD1 (6 bases). Trimming took off 0 bases at V and 7 bases at J, with 7 bases between the two ends. The germline V gene has CDR1 SGHRS and CDR2 YFSETQ. The CDR3 consists of 12 residues. The CDR3, as DNA: TGCGCCAGCAGCTTGGACAGGGCTGGCTACACCTTC. Its protein is CASSLDRAGYTF.

The chain carries TRBV9 and TRBJ1-2; D is possibly TRBD1 (5 bases). Germline CDR1 SGDLS, CDR2 YYNGEE. The CDR3 is 13 residues long. V was clipped by 3 bases and J by 8 bases, with 14 bases between them. The CDR3 bases are TGTGCCAGCAGCGGGGGGAGGGGCGAGGGCTACACCTTC. Translating gives CASSGGRGEGYTF.

The rearrangement joins TRBV7-9 to TRBJ1-2; a weak D match, TRBD1 (5 bases). This CDR3 is 11 amino acids long. Between the trimmed V and J ends, which lost 2 bases and 8 bases, there was a span of 6 bases. Per germline, CDR1 SEHNR and CDR2 FQNEAQ (reference sequence). CDR3 DNA: TGTGCCAGCAGCTTATCAGGGGGCTACACCTTC. Residues: CASSLSGGYTF.